Listed here are 22 T cell receptor beta chains from one sample, sequenced in a study of tissue T cells after allogeneic stem cell transplantation. TCRdb's copy holds only in-frame clones and misses some; the assay was immunoSEQ multiplex PCR. In the table there are around 5,200 clones, roughly a third of which are singletons. Regarding time point: mouse harvest day 14 after allogeneic transplant. Mouse grafts combined 10^7 T-cell-depleted bone marrow cells with 10^6 splenic CD5+ T cells. The material sequenced was skin. These receptors all stem from a female BALB/c mouse given C57BL/6 T cells with graft-versus-host disease after an allogeneic hematopoietic cell transplant.

As for this clone: Gene labels here are mouse ones. The read halts 1 residue ahead of the CDR3 end, with the missing end drawn from the germline J gene. This sequence joins TRBV15 and TRBJ2-7, with TRBD1 identical over 8 bases. This CDR3 contains 13 residues. Germline CDR1 SGHND, CDR2 FRSKSL. V dropped 6 bases and J dropped 5; count of bases not matched to a gene: 6. This CDR3 is CASSRQGRNEQYF. Incomplete CDR3 DNA: TGTGCCAGCAGCAGACAGGGGAGGAATGAACAGTAC.

Concerning this clone itself: Genes here carry mouse names. The read finishes 1 residue shy of the CDR3 end, and the germline J gene is used to complete it. The chain employs TRBV12-2 and TRBJ2-4, with D perhaps matching TRBD2 (5 bases). The germline V gene encodes CDR1 SGHLS and CDR2 HYDKME. Trimming removed 0 bases from V and 2 bases from J, with 8 bases in between. The CDR3 sequence is 14 residues long. The covered CDR3 bases are TGTGCCAGCTCTCTCGCTGGGTATCAAAACACCTTGTAC. Protein product: CASSLAGYQNTLY. The whole CDR3 sequence reads CASSLAGYQNTLYF.

As regards this clone: Mouse gene names and germline throughout. The read stops 1 residue short of the end of the CDR3; the missing end is completed from the germline J gene. This sequence joins TRBV24 and TRBJ2-1, with 9 nucleotides matching TRBD2. V shed 6 bases, J shed 5 bases, and the junction held 8 bases outside the gene matches. CDR3 size: 15 residues. Germline lookup yields CDR1 KGHTA and CDR2 FRNEEI. CDR3 DNA (partial): TGTGCCAGCAGCCCAAACTGGGGGGTAGATGCTGAGCAGTTC. It is translated as CASSPNWGVDAEQF. The entire CDR3 is CASSPNWGVDAEQFF.

This clone is deemed medium-sized. The gene names here belong to mouse. The chain's CDR3 is CASSDAGGGNSDYTF. The sequenced CDR3 bases are TGTGCCAGCAGTGATGCAGGGGGGGGAAACTCCGACTACACC. V gene TRBV13-1 combines with J gene TRBJ1-2; 7 bases agree with TRBD1. Coverage ceases 1 residue before the CDR3 finishes, and the germline J gene fills in the end. V lost 0 bases and J lost 1; bases outside the gene matches: 3. This CDR3 spans 15 amino acids. Germline-derived CDR1 and CDR2 are NSHNY and SYGAGN.

A note on this clone: Gene names follow the mouse nomenclature. The read stops 1 residue short of the end of the CDR3; the missing end is completed from the germline J gene. This chain connects TRBV26 to TRBJ1-2; D not certain. Trimming removed 5 bases from V and 0 bases from J, with 1 base in between. CDR1 is KGHPV, CDR2 FQNQEV, per germline (reference sequence). The CDR3 extends over 11 amino acids. The CDR3 region is CASSTNSDYTF. The CDR3 bases that were read are TGTGCCAGCAGTACAAACTCCGACTACACC. Full variable domain (missing parts from reference TRBV26 and TRBJ1-2): NSKVIQTPRYLVKGQGQKAKMRCIPEKGHPVVFWYQQNKNNEFKFLINFQNQEVLQQIDMTEKRFSAECPSNSPCSLEIQSSEAGDSALYLCASSTNSDYTFGSGTRLLVI.

This clone is judged medium-sized. Genes here carry mouse names. The CDR3 goes on 1 residue after the read ends, and that part is filled in from the germline J gene. The chain uses TRBV26 and TRBJ1-1, with no clear D. The CDR3 extends over 14 amino acids. The V and J ends lost 0 bases and 0 bases respectively, with 5 bases between them. CDR1 is KGHPV, CDR2 FQNQEV, per germline (reference sequence). CDR3 region: CASSLSVANTEVFF. The sequenced CDR3 bases are TGTGCCAGCAGTCTGTCCGTTGCAAACACAGAAGTCTTC.

As to this clone: Mouse gene names apply. The CDR3 end is not reached by the read, which stops 1 residue before it; the germline J gene fills it in. V gene TRBV15 combines with J gene TRBJ2-4, with 12 bases fitting TRBD2. With V trimmed by 4 bases and J by 0 bases, 2 bases remained unmatched. This CDR3 has 16 residues. Looked up from germline, CDR1 is SGHND and CDR2 is FRSKSL. The CDR3 reads CASSSGTGGSQNTLYF. The sequenced part of the CDR3 DNA is TGTGCCAGCAGTTCCGGGACTGGGGGGAGTCAAAACACCTTGTAC.

With regard to this clone: Any gene name here is a mouse gene name. The CDR3 extends 1 residue past the end of the read, so its final part is completed from the germline J gene. The V gene is TRBV3, the J gene TRBJ2-1, with D possibly being TRBD1 (5 bases). Between the trimmed V and J ends, which lost 2 bases and 0 bases, there was a span of 5 bases. The length of the CDR3 is 14 residues. Germline CDR1 SNHLY, CDR2 FYNGKV (reference sequence). The CDR3 is CASSLQGNYAEQFF. CDR3 DNA (partial): TGTGCCAGCAGCTTACAGGGTAACTATGCTGAGCAGTTC.

As concerns this clone: Gene names and germline refer to mouse. The CDR3 goes on 1 residue after the read ends, and that part is filled in from the germline J gene. The V call is TRBV26, the J call TRBJ1-4; TRBD1 might be the D (5 bases). The germline V gene encodes CDR1 KGHPV and CDR2 FQNQEV (reference sequence). V was trimmed by 0 bases and J by 3 bases, leaving 8 bases between them. This CDR3 comprises 15 residues. The covered CDR3 bases are TGTGCCAGCAGTCTGTCCGGACAACCCAACGAAAGATTATTT. Translated: CASSLSGQPNERLF. The full CDR3 sequence reads CASSLSGQPNERLFF.

With regard to this clone: The gene symbols are mouse symbols. From the germline J gene comes the end of the CDR3, since the read stops 1 residue before it. The chain carries TRBV26 and TRBJ2-3; 10 bases fit TRBD1. Germline values: CDR1 KGHPV, CDR2 FQNQEV (reference sequence). CDR3 length: 15 residues. V gave up 6 bases and J gave up 0 bases; unmatched junction bases: 3. This CDR3 is CASSRQGASAETLYF. CDR3 DNA, as far as it was read: TGTGCCAGCAGCCGACAGGGGGCTAGTGCAGAAACGCTGTAT.

On this clone: The genes are named according to mouse. The sequenced fragment ends 1 residue before the CDR3 boundary, so the rest is inferred from the germline J gene. The chain links TRBV20 to TRBJ1-1; TRBD1 agrees at 7 bases. With 3 bases clipped from V and 0 bases from J, the junction kept 4 bases outside the gene matches. CDR3 size: 14 residues. CDR1 is GFQATS and CDR2 is STVNSAI in the germline V gene. The sequenced part of the CDR3 DNA is TGTGGTGCTAGAAAGGGGGCTGCAAACACAGAAGTCTTC. Its protein is CGARKGAANTEVF. The entire CDR3 is CGARKGAANTEVFF.

This clone came up a few times. Gene labels here are mouse ones. The observed sequence ends 1 residue before the CDR3 terminus, with the missing tail filled in from the germline J gene. Other DNA sequences in the same sample also yield this CDR3. The chain links TRBV26 to TRBJ2-7, with TRBD2 as a possible D gene (7 bases). The CDR3 contains 13 residues. Germline V gene data show CDR1 as KGHPV and CDR2 as FQNQEV (reference sequence). Trimming removed 2 bases at V and 4 bases at J, with 9 bases between. CDR3 amino acids: CASSLRGAYEQYF. CDR3 bases read: TGTGCCAGCAGTCTGCGGGGGGCGTATGAACAGTAC.

This clone was detected only a few times. Germline and genes here are mouse. Read data end 1 residue before the CDR3 end; the end is taken from the germline J gene. This sequence joins TRBV3 and TRBJ1-3; 7 nucleotides align to TRBD1. The CDR3 totals 14 residues. The germline V gene has CDR1 SNHLY and CDR2 FYNGKV (reference sequence). V lost 5 bases to trimming and J lost 4 bases; unmatched junction nucleotides: 5. Partial CDR3 DNA: TGTGCCAGCAGCCCTACAGGGGCGGGAAATACGCTCTAT. It encodes CASSPTGAGNTLY. The CDR3, in full, reads CASSPTGAGNTLYF.

By proportion, this clone is medium-sized. Each gene name is a mouse one. From the germline J gene comes the end of the CDR3, since the read stops 1 residue before it. This same CDR3 is encoded by further DNA sequences in the sample. The rearrangement joins TRBV26 to TRBJ1-3; no clear D. Germline CDR1 is KGHPV and CDR2 is FQNQEV (reference sequence). The CDR3 is 14 residues long. The V end lost 3 bases, the J end lost 0 bases, and 6 bases lay between the germline ends. The part of the CDR3 DNA that was read is TGTGCCAGCAGTCTCCAGAATTCTGGAAATACGCTCTAT. It is translated as CASSLQNSGNTLY. The CDR3 in full is CASSLQNSGNTLYF.

This clone was seen more than once but under ten times. Each gene name is a mouse one. Read data end 1 residue before the CDR3 end; the end is taken from the germline J gene. The genes are TRBV26 and TRBJ2-5; D ambiguous. Germline loops: CDR1 KGHPV, CDR2 FQNQEV (reference sequence). Trimming shortened V by 2 bases and J by 5 bases, and 8 bases separated the two germline ends. The CDR3 runs to 13 residues. The CDR3 DNA, read in part, is TGTGCCAGCAGTCTGACTGAGGGAGACACCCAGTAC. It encodes CASSLTEGDTQY. The entire CDR3 reads CASSLTEGDTQYF.

With regard to this clone: Gene names and germline refer to mouse. The CDR3 end is not reached by the read, which stops 1 residue before it; the germline J gene fills it in. V is TRBV26 and J is TRBJ1-1, with D perhaps matching TRBD1 (6 bases). The length of the CDR3 is 14 residues. CDR1 and CDR2 from the germline V gene are KGHPV and FQNQEV (reference sequence). Trimming removed 6 bases from V and 0 bases from J, with 11 bases in between. CDR3 DNA, as far as it was read: TGTGCCAGCAGACCCGGGACAACAAACACAGAAGTCTTC. Its translation is CASRPGTTNTEVF. The full CDR3 sequence reads CASRPGTTNTEVFF.

There are a few counts of this clone. Gene names are the mouse ones. The read ends 1 residue before the CDR3 terminus; that terminus is restored from the germline J gene. The chain carries TRBV12-2 and TRBJ1-4; D perhaps matches TRBD1 (5 bases). The germline gives CDR1 SGHLS, CDR2 HYDKME. With 1 base removed from V and 4 bases from J, the gap between germline ends came to 9 bases. The CDR3 runs 14 residues. CDR3 amino acids: CASSLGADNERLFF. The DNA read from the CDR3 is TGTGCCAGCTCTCTAGGGGCAGACAACGAAAGATTATTT.

Only a few counts were recorded for this clone. The gene symbols are mouse symbols. Coverage ceases 1 residue before the CDR3 finishes, and the germline J gene fills in the end. The genes are TRBV20 and TRBJ1-2; 9 bases line up with TRBD1. Looked up from germline, CDR1 is GFQATS and CDR2 is STVNSAI. V shed 1 base, J shed 4 bases, and the junction held 4 bases outside the gene matches. This CDR3 is 14 amino acids long. Incomplete CDR3 DNA: TGTGGTGCTAGGGGGACAGGGGTGGGCTCCGACTACACC. It codes for CGARGTGVGSDYT. The CDR3 in full is CGARGTGVGSDYTF.

Points on this clone: The gene symbols are mouse symbols. The CDR3 extends 1 residue past the end of the read, so its final part is completed from the germline J gene. The genes are TRBV14 and TRBJ1-4; TRBD1 matches at 7 bases. In germline, CDR1 is SGHDT, CDR2 FRDEAV. The CDR3 runs 14 residues. V shed 7 bases, J shed 0 bases, and the junction held 3 bases outside the gene matches. The CDR3 DNA, read in part, is TGTGCCAGCGGGGGACAGTTTTCCAACGAAAGATTATTT. Its protein is CASGGQFSNERLF. The CDR3, in full, reads CASGGQFSNERLFF.

About this clone itself: Gene names are the mouse ones. The read terminates 1 residue ahead of where the CDR3 ends, so the germline J gene completes it. The chain carries TRBV14 and TRBJ2-4, with D uncertain. The CDR3 is made up of 12 amino acids. Trimming removed 3 bases from V and 0 bases from J, with 2 bases in between. Germline lookup yields CDR1 SGHDT and CDR2 FRDEAV. CDR3 loop: CASSYSQNTLYF. Incomplete CDR3 DNA: TGTGCCAGCAGTTACAGTCAAAACACCTTGTAC. The whole variable domain, filled in from reference TRBV14 and TRBJ2-4, reads EAGVTQSPRYAVLQEGQAVSFWCDPISGHDTLYWYQQPRDQGPQLLVYFRDEAVIDNSQLPSDRFSAVRPKGTNSTLKIQSAKQGDTATYLCASSYSQNTLYFGAGTRLSVL.

As regards this clone: Gene names denote mouse genes. The read ends 1 residue early relative to the CDR3; the germline J gene fills the gap. V is TRBV16 and J is TRBJ2-1, with 11 positions matching TRBD2. With 5 bases clipped from V and 1 base from J, the junction kept 4 bases outside the gene matches. Germline CDR1 reads SGHSA; CDR2 reads FRNQAP. The CDR3 consists of 16 residues. The CDR3 spells CASSRDWGGNYAEQFF. CDR3 DNA (partial): TGTGCAAGCAGCCGCGACTGGGGGGGGAACTATGCTGAGCAGTTC.

This clone is medium-sized by share. The gene symbols are mouse symbols. The read finishes 1 residue shy of the CDR3 end, and the germline J gene is used to complete it. The chain is built from TRBV23 and TRBJ2-5; the table's D call of TRBD2 was not tested on the DNA. The CDR3 covers 12 residues. CDR1 is KGHTA, CDR2 FQNQQP, per germline. Incomplete CDR3 DNA: TGCTCCAGCAGTCCTAACCAAGACACCCAGTAC. Translating it yields CSSSPNQDTQY. The whole CDR3 protein reads CSSSPNQDTQYF.